A single sample gave rise to the 15 T cell receptor beta chains below, sequenced in a study of cytomegalovirus exposure and HLA in healthy donors. PCR amplification relied on 60 Vbeta primers (plus 13 Jbeta primers). Measured with immunoSEQ multiplex PCR; TCRdb has only the in-frame clones, and not every one. The sample carries roughly 150,000 clones, about 80% recorded once. The material sequenced was PBMCs. The receptor set was obtained from a woman aged 40 to 50 in good health and CMV-seronegative.

This clone was recorded once. Germline is not matched at one junction end, which may reflect a read error. This chain connects TRBV4-2 to TRBJ1-2; D not resolved. The CDR3 covers 14 residues. CDR1 LGHNA and CDR2 YNFKEQ come from the germline V gene. The CDR3, as DNA: TGTGCCAGCAGCCAAGATTCCCCAGCGGGTGGCCACACCTTC. As protein: CASSQDSPAGGHTF.

This chain joins TRBV7-8 and TRBJ2-1; possibly TRBD2 for D (6 bases). This CDR3 is built from 14 residues. Germline CDR1 is SGHVS and CDR2 is FQNEAQ. V lost 3 bases and J lost 8, with 14 bases in between. In DNA form, the CDR3 reads TGTGCCAGCAGCTTGGGGACTCCGGGGGATGAGCAGTTCTTC. It codes for CASSLGTPGDEQFF.

The chain couples TRBV11-3 to TRBJ2-1; TRBD1 matches at 8 bases. The CDR3 totals 15 residues. The germline V gene has CDR1 SGHNT and CDR2 YENEEA. Losses at the gene ends were 1 base for V and 4 bases for J; bases not matched to a gene: 3. CDR3 sequence reads: CASSLGTGWYNEQFF. In DNA form, the CDR3 reads TGTGCCAGCAGCTTAGGGACAGGGTGGTACAATGAGCAGTTCTTC.

The chain has TRBV7-2 and TRBJ1-2; D not resolved. The germline gives CDR1 SGHTA, CDR2 FQGNSA. This CDR3 has 13 amino acids. V lost 2 bases to trimming and J lost 3 bases, with 7 bases between them. CDR3 residues: CASSLIAYYGYTF. CDR3 DNA sequence: TGTGCCAGCAGCTTAATTGCGTACTATGGCTACACCTTC.

The chain couples TRBV4-3 to TRBJ2-7; 10 nucleotides align to TRBD2. The CDR3 runs to 20 residues. Losses at the gene ends were 1 base for V and 7 bases for J; bases not matched to a gene: 22. Germline V gene lookup returns CDR1 LGHNA and CDR2 YSLEER. The CDR3 DNA reads TGCGCCAGCAGCCAAGCGATGGCGACAAGGAGGCTAGCGGGGGTGTGTGAGCAGTACTTC. As protein: CASSQAMATRRLAGVCEQYF.

The V gene is TRBV7-2, the J gene TRBJ2-7; 10 bases match TRBD1. Germline CDR1 SGHTA, CDR2 FQGNSA. The CDR3 contains 14 residues. Trimming cost V 6 bases and J 3 bases; bases outside gene matches: 5. CDR3 bases: TGTGCCAGCAGGCCGGGACAGGGGTTCTACGAGCAGTACTTC. It specifies CASRPGQGFYEQYF. The whole variable domain, remainder taken from reference TRBV7-2 and TRBJ2-7, is GAGVSQSPSNKVTEKGKDVELRCDPISGHTALYWYRQSLGQGLEFLIYFQGNSAPDKSGLPSDRFSAERTGGSVSTLTIQRTQQEDSAVYLCASRPGQGFYEQYFGPGTRLTVT.

The chain has TRBV7-2 and TRBJ1-3; D not resolved. This CDR3 has 18 residues. The germline V gene encodes CDR1 SGHTA and CDR2 FQGNSA. V was cut by 7 bases and J by 0 bases, with 22 bases left in between. The CDR3 region has the DNA TGTGCCAGCACCCTAATACCGGGTCAACTAAGCTCTGGAAACACCATATATTTT. Its protein is CASTLIPGQLSSGNTIYF.

This chain connects TRBV28 to TRBJ2-3; 12 nucleotides agree with TRBD2. Germline V gene data show CDR1 as MDHEN and CDR2 as SYDVKM. This CDR3 spans 15 amino acids. Unmatched junction bases numbered 10, after V lost 8 bases and J lost 7 bases. CDR3: CASSVRTSGMNTQYF. CDR3 DNA sequence: TGTGCCAGCTCGGTACGGACTAGCGGGATGAATACGCAGTATTTT.

CDR3 protein: CASSPGRGTGELFF. The CDR3 nucleotides are TGTGCCAGTAGTCCCGGGAGGGGAACCGGGGAGCTGTTTTTT. This rearrangement joins TRBV19 to TRBJ2-2, with 8 bases fitting TRBD2. CDR1 is LNHDA, CDR2 SQIVND, per germline (reference sequence). The CDR3 length is 14 residues. After removal of 5 bases from V and 5 bases from J, the junction contained 4 bases not matched to a gene.

V gene TRBV5-1 combines with J gene TRBJ2-1; 12 nucleotides match TRBD2. The CDR3 extends over 15 amino acids. V was pared by 3 bases and J by 5 bases, with 3 bases of the junction left unmatched. The germline CDR1 and CDR2 sequences are SGHRS and YFSETQ. The CDR3 here is CASSSLAGGDNEQFF. In DNA form, the CDR3 reads TGCGCCAGCAGCTCCCTAGCGGGGGGGGACAATGAGCAGTTCTTC. The full variable domain, with the rest looked up from reference TRBV5-1 and TRBJ2-1, is KAGVTQTPRYLIKTRGQQVTLSCSPISGHRSVSWYQQTPGQGLQFLFEYFSETQRNKGNFPGRFSGRQFSNSRSEMNVSTLELGDSALYLCASSSLAGGDNEQFFGPGTRLTVL.

This chain links TRBV7-2 with TRBJ1-5; D ambiguous. Germline V gene sequence: CDR1 SGHTA, CDR2 FQGNSA. The CDR3 is 13 amino acids. The ends were cut back, 1 base at V and 5 bases at J, with 6 bases in the middle. CDR3 nucleotides: TGTGCCAGCAGCTTAGTCTTAGATCAGCCCCAGCATTTT. Translated: CASSLVLDQPQHF.

This clone has just one count. The chain carries TRBV2 and TRBJ2-1, with 8 bases fitting TRBD2. The CDR3 runs 14 residues. V trimming: 7 bases; J trimming: 3 bases; junction bases outside the gene matches: 5. CDR1 and CDR2 (germline): SNHLY, FYNNEI. CDR3 nucleotide sequence: TGTGCCAGCACGGGGCTAGCGGGCTACAATGAGCAGTTCTTC. Translated: CASTGLAGYNEQFF.

This clone has more than one count but fewer than ten. This chain links TRBV5-4 with TRBJ2-5; 16 bases agree with TRBD2. After removal of 0 bases from V and 5 bases from J, the junction contained 13 bases not matched to a gene. CDR3 size: 20 residues. The germline V gene encodes CDR1 SGHNT and CDR2 YYREEE (reference sequence). For the CDR3, the DNA is TGTGCCAGCAGCTTGGCTCCGGGACTAGCGGGAGGGGGGGGCCAGGAGACCCAGTACTTC. This gives the protein CASSLAPGLAGGGGQETQYF.

The chain combines TRBV13 with TRBJ2-1, with 9 bases fitting TRBD1. The CDR3 sequence is 15 residues long. After removal of 4 bases from V and 6 bases from J, the junction contained 7 bases not matched to a gene. Germline lookup yields CDR1 PRHDT and CDR2 FYEKMQ (reference sequence). The CDR3 region has the DNA TGTGCCAGCAGCTACGGGACAGGGAGGAGCAATGAGCAGTTCTTC. Protein product: CASSYGTGRSNEQFF.

Written as DNA, the CDR3 is TGTGCCTGGAGTCGGACAGGGTCTGGCTATGGCTACACCTTC. This translates into CAWSRTGSGYGYTF. The chain couples TRBV30 to TRBJ1-2, with TRBD1 matching 8 bases. The CDR3 has 14 residues. Germline CDR1 and CDR2: GTSNPN and SVGIG (reference sequence). Trimming removed 2 bases from V and 4 bases from J; junction bases left unmatched: 6.